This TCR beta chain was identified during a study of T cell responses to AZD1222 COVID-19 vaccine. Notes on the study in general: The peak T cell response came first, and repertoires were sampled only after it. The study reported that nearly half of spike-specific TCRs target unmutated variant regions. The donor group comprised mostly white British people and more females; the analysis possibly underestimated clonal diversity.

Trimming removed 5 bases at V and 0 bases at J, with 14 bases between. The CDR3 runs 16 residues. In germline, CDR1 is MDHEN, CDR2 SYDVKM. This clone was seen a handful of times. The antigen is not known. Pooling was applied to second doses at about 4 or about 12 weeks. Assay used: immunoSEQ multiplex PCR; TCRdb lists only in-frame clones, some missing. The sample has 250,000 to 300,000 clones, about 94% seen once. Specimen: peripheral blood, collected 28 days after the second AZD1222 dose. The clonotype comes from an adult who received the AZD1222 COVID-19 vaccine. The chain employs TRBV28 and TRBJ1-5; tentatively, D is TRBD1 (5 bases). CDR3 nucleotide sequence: TGTGCCAGCAGTACCGAGGGGCTATATAGCAATCAGCCCCAGCATTTT. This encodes CASSTEGLYSNQPQHF.